The subject of this entry is one T cell receptor (beta chain). The CDR3 is made up of 15 amino acids. Germline V gene sequence: CDR1 SEHNR, CDR2 FQNEAQ (reference sequence). Trimming removed 4 bases from V and 2 bases from J, with 13 bases in between. These data come from a study of blood T cell repertoires in COVID-19. Study as a whole: Italy, Spain and the United States were the sources of the convalescent and acute COVID-19 samples. PBMCs, B-cell-depleted T cells, or T cells provided the cDNA or gDNA that made up the material.

In the original processing: Reference gene primer amplification gave nucleated cell count estimates. Here immunoSEQ multiplex PCR was the method, and the copy in TCRdb shows in-frame clones only, minus some. The V and J calls and clone size were taken over from that table, and D and trimming were inferred from the DNA. The sample holds 200,000 to 250,000 clones, approximately 81% seen once. The chain has TRBV7-9 and TRBJ2-3; no clear D gene. The receptor was isolated from a woman aged 55-69 years who had recovered from COVID-19. Sequenced input: peripheral blood. CDR3 region: CASSSPTQPTDTQYF. CDR3 coding DNA: TGTGCCAGCAGCTCTCCCACACAGCCCACAGATACGCAGTATTTT.